A single sample is the source of the 16 T cell receptor beta chains below, sequenced in a study of T-cell memory formation after mild COVID-19. TCRdb reanalysed the 5' RACE reads using MiXCR and keeps one entry per CDR3 protein. The sample contains more than 300,000 distinct CDR3 sequences, roughly an eighth of which appear only once. Sequencing was carried out using PBMCs or a T cell subset sorted from them (not recorded which). Every receptor here comes from a man in his late teens or twenties who had mild COVID-19 (a few samples of this study predate the infection). Cell type and time point are not known.

J is TRBJ2-3 and V is TRBV12-3 or TRBV12-4, with D maybe TRBD2 (5 bases). V gave up 3 bases and J gave up 2 bases, with 6 bases separating them. The CDR3 runs to 13 residues. The CDR3 loop is CASSLRVTDTQYF. In DNA, the CDR3 is TGTGCCAGCAGTTTGCGGGTCACAGATACGCAGTATTTT.

The chain carries TRBV6-5 and TRBJ1-1, with unresolved D. Germline CDR1 is MNHEY and CDR2 is SVGAGI. V gave up 2 bases and J gave up 0 bases, with 13 bases separating them. The CDR3 totals 16 residues. This CDR3 is CASSYRVGELNTEAFF. For the CDR3, the DNA is TGTGCCAGCAGTTACAGGGTCGGGGAGTTGAACACTGAAGCTTTCTTT.

This clonotype showed up just a few times. V and J are TRBV15 and TRBJ1-5; D not certain. The CDR3 is 13 amino acids. V was clipped by 5 bases and J by 2 bases, with 7 bases between them. CDR1 and CDR2 (germline): LNHNV, YYDKDF (reference sequence). The CDR3 bases are TGTGCCACCAGCCCCTTGGGCAATCAGCCCCAGCATTTT. Its translation: CATSPLGNQPQHF.

This clonotype was detected only a few times. The chain recombines TRBV11-2 with TRBJ2-7; no clear D. Per the germline V gene, CDR1 is SGHAT and CDR2 is FQNNGV. Trimming cost V 5 bases and J 2 bases, with 16 bases left between them. The CDR3 loop spans 15 amino acids. The CDR3 DNA sequence: TGTGCCAGCAGCCCGATTTTGGCGGCTACCTACGAGCAGTACTTC. Translation gives CASSPILAATYEQYF.

CDR3 amino acids: CSARAPGEQYV. Written as DNA, the CDR3 is TGCAGTGCTAGGGCCCCTGGGGAGCAGTACGTC. This chain uses TRBV20-1 with TRBJ2-7, with D uncertain. V was trimmed by 3 bases and J by 7 bases, leaving 10 bases between them. The germline gives CDR1 DFQATT, CDR2 SNEGSKA (reference sequence). This CDR3 has 11 residues.

In its sample, this clonotype was seen a few times. The V call is TRBV19, the J call TRBJ2-6, with 7 bases matching TRBD1. The CDR3 contains 15 residues. The V segment lost 6 bases and the J segment 4 bases; nucleotides outside the gene matches: 6. CDR1 and CDR2 (germline): LNHDA, SQIVND (reference sequence). CDR3 bases: TGTGCCAGTAGCGACCAGGGGGAAGGGGCCAACGTCCTGACTTTC. This encodes CASSDQGEGANVLTF.

V usage is TRBV7-9 and J usage is TRBJ2-1; either TRBD1 or TRBD2 may fit D (5 bases each). Looked up from germline, CDR1 is SEHNR and CDR2 is FQNEAQ (reference sequence). The CDR3 sequence is 18 residues long. V was clipped by 0 bases and J by 0 bases, with 15 bases between them. The CDR3 is CASSLAQVWGSSYNEQFF. CDR3 bases: TGTGCCAGCAGCTTAGCGCAAGTCTGGGGGAGCTCCTACAATGAGCAGTTCTTC. The whole variable domain, remainder taken from reference TRBV7-9 and TRBJ2-1, is DTGVSQNPRHKITKRGQNVTFRCDPISEHNRLYWYRQTLGQGPEFLTYFQNEAQLEKSRLLSDRFSAERPKGSFSTLEIQRTEQGDSAMYLCASSLAQVWGSSYNEQFFGPGTRLTVL.

The V call is TRBV5-1, the J call TRBJ1-1; D remains ambiguous. The CDR3 totals 14 residues. CDR1 SGHRS and CDR2 YFSETQ come from the germline V gene. Between the trimmed V and J ends, which lost 4 bases and 4 bases, there was a span of 14 bases. The CDR3 region is CASSANTASTEAFF. CDR3 nucleotides: TGCGCCAGCAGCGCGAATACTGCGAGCACTGAAGCTTTCTTT.

The sample holds a few counts of this clonotype. This sequence joins TRBV5-1 and TRBJ2-1; 9 bases match TRBD2. V was clipped by 4 bases and J by 4 bases; unmatched bases: 6. The CDR3 totals 15 residues. Germline V gene lookup returns CDR1 SGHRS and CDR2 YFSETQ. The CDR3 DNA follows: TGCGCCAGCAGCGATGGGACTAGCCGATACAATGAGCAGTTCTTC. Protein sequence: CASSDGTSRYNEQFF.

This clonotype was picked up one time. This CDR3 is CASGTLAPQETQYF. CDR3 DNA sequence: TGTGCCAGCGGAACCCTGGCCCCACAAGAGACCCAGTACTTC. The gene calls are TRBV27 and TRBJ2-5; no clear D gene. Germline-derived CDR1 and CDR2 are MNHEY and SMNVEV (reference sequence). The CDR3 length is 14 residues. Trimming stripped 8 bases from V and 2 bases from J, with 15 bases between.

Only a few counts were recorded for this clonotype. The chain couples TRBV21-1 to TRBJ1-4. TRBV21-1 is recorded as a pseudogene. The CDR3 totals 21 residues. This CDR3 is CASRGGGLLAAEGHRNEKLFF. The DNA of the CDR3 is TGTGCCAGCAGGGGGGGAGGTCTCTTGGCCGCTGAGGGTCATAGGAATGAAAAACTGTTTTTT.

This chain links TRBV4-3 with TRBJ2-7, with D perhaps matching TRBD1 or TRBD2 (6 bases each). This CDR3 spans 14 amino acids. Trimming took off 5 bases at V and 3 bases at J, with 14 bases between the two ends. Germline-derived CDR1 and CDR2 are LGHNA and YSLEER. DNA for the CDR3: TGCGCCAGCAGCAAGGGGGGTTTTAGCTACGAGCAGTACTTC. It is translated as CASSKGGFSYEQYF.

At least ten counts were recorded for this clonotype. The chain has TRBV20-1 and TRBJ2-1; 10 positions agree with TRBD2. The length of the CDR3 is 15 residues. With V trimmed by 3 bases and J by 3 bases, 5 bases remained unmatched. CDR1 DFQATT and CDR2 SNEGSKA come from the germline V gene (reference sequence). CDR3 DNA sequence: TGCAGTGCTAGTGTAGCGGGGGGCTACTACAATGAGCAGTTCTTC. Residues: CSASVAGGYYNEQFF.

This clonotype was recorded a few times. This rearrangement joins TRBV5-1 to TRBJ1-4, with D possibly being TRBD1 (5 bases). Per the germline V gene, CDR1 is SGHRS and CDR2 is YFSETQ. The CDR3 extends over 14 amino acids. Trimming stripped 4 bases from V and 3 bases from J, with 10 bases between. CDR3 in amino acids: CASSSRDSNEKLFF. CDR3 bases: TGCGCCAGCAGCAGCAGGGATTCTAATGAAAAACTGTTTTTT.

The V call is TRBV6-2 or TRBV6-3, the J call TRBJ2-7; perhaps D is TRBD1 or TRBD2 (5 bases each). The CDR3 has 13 residues. Germline V lookup: CDR1 MNHEY, CDR2 SVGEGT. Trimming stripped 8 bases from V and 3 bases from J, with 14 bases between. The CDR3 region has the DNA TGTGCCAGCGCCGGGACCCCCATCTACGAGCAGTACTTC. It specifies CASAGTPIYEQYF.

The chain carries TRBV4-3 and TRBJ2-5; D gene ambiguous. Germline CDR1 LGHNA, CDR2 YSLEER. The CDR3 has 13 residues. V dropped 4 bases and J dropped 5 bases, with 11 bases sitting between them. DNA for the CDR3: TGCGCCAGCAGCCCGCTGCTTGGGGAGACCCAGTACTTC. The encoded protein is CASSPLLGETQYF.